This T cell receptor (beta chain) is drawn from a study of blood T cells in healthy people across ages. Study results and caveats: The study regarded diversity estimates from one million T cells as underestimates.

Germline V gives CDR1 SGHTA, CDR2 FQGNSA. CDR3 size: 13 residues. The V gene end was trimmed by 4 bases and the J gene end by 7 bases; junction bases not matched to a gene: 4. About this clonotype: What it recognizes is unknown.

A second PCR, run for roughly 7 to 11 cycles, used a sample-barcoded 5' primer plus a J-beta primer mix. Each cDNA was tagged by a template-switch adaptor containing 12 random nucleotides. Each of the samples gave a minimum of 3 million paired-end reads that contained CDR3. TCRdb re-analysed the 5' RACE reads in MiXCR, keeping a single row per CDR3 protein. The sample includes roughly 1,700,000 distinct CDR3 sequences, approximately 30% of them seen just once. Sequencing was done on a sample of blood. The chain joins TRBV7-2 to TRBJ2-1; 7 bases match TRBD2. The clonotype comes from a woman in her twenties or thirties in good health. DNA for the CDR3: TGTGCCAGCAGCTGGGACTATGGGAATGAGCAGTTCTTC. This sequence encodes CASSWDYGNEQFF.